This T cell receptor (beta chain) derives from a study of T cells expressing NK-cell markers. TCR beta cDNA was made by 5'RACE template switching with UMIs. TCRdb re-called the 5' RACE reads; every CDR3 protein appears as one record, without DNA. This repertoire includes fewer than 300,000 distinct CDR3 sequences. About this clonotype: Its cognate antigen is unknown.

CDR1 is MNHNS, CDR2 SASEGT, per germline. The CDR3 runs to 14 residues. Notes on the study in general: Where a handful of donors were concerned, these clonotypes also led the CD3+CD56-NKG2C+ fraction.

The V gene is TRBV6-1, the J gene TRBJ2-7; TCRdb names TRBD2, which stays unverified in the absence of DNA. This TCR was recovered from a woman between 18 and 70 years old in good health. The sequencing input was blood T cells: a sorted CD56 or NKG2C T cell subset, CD4+ or CD8+ T cells, or bulk PBMC T cells (not recorded which). CDR3 protein: CASSRGRASYEQYF.